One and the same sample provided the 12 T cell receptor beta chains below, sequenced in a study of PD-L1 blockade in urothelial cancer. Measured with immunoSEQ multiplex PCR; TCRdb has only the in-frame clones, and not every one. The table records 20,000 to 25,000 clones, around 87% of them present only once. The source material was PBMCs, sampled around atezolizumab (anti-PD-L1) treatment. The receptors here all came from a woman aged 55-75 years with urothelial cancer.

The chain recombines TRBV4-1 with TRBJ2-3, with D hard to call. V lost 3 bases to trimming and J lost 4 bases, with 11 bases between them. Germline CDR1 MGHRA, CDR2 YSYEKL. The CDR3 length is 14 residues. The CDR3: CASSQASYPDTQYF. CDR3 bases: TGCGCCAGCAGCCAGGCTAGTTACCCAGATACGCAGTATTTT.

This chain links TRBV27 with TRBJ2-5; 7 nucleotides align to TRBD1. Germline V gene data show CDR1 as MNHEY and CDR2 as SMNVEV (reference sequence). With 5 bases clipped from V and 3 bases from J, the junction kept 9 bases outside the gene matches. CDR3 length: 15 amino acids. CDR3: CASSPWTGHKETQYF. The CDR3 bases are TGTGCCAGCAGTCCTTGGACAGGACATAAAGAGACCCAGTACTTC.

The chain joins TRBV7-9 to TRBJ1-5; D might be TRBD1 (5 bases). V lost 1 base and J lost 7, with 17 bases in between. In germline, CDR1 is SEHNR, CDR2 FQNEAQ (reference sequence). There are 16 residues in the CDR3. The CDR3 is CASSLVLAGLVQPQHF. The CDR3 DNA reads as TGTGCCAGCAGCTTAGTTCTGGCAGGGCTAGTACAGCCCCAGCATTTT.

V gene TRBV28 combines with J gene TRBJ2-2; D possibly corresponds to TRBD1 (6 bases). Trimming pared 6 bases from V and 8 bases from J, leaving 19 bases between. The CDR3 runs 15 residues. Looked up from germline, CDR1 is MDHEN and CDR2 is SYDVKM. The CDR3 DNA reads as TGTGCCAGCAGAAGACAGACAGGCGTGACGGGGGAGCTGTTTTTT. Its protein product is CASRRQTGVTGELFF. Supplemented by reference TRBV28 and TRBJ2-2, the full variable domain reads DVKVTQSSRYLVKRTGEKVFLECVQDMDHENMFWYRQDPGLGLRLIYFSYDVKMKEKGDIPEGYSVSREKKERFSLILESASTNQTSMYLCASRRQTGVTGELFFGEGSRLTVL.

The CDR3 loop reads CASRIGQESGYNEQFF. The CDR3 region has the DNA TGTGCCAGCAGGATCGGACAGGAATCGGGGTACAATGAGCAGTTCTTC. The chain is built from TRBV21-1 and TRBJ2-1; no DNA check was done on the table's D call, TRBD1. TRBV21-1 is reported as a pseudogene. The CDR3 covers 16 residues.

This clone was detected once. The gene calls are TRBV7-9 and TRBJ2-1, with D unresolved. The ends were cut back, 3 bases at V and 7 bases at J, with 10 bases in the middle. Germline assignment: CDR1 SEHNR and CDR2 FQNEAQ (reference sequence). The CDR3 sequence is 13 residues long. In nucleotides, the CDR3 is TGTGCCAGCAGCTTGATTGTGAGTAATGAGCAGTTCTTC. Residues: CASSLIVSNEQFF.

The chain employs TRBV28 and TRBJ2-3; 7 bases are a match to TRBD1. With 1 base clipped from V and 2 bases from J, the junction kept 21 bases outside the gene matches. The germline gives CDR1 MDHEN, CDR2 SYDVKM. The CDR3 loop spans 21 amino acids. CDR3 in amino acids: CASSLYWRGTLQGWDTDTQYF. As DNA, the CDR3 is TGTGCCAGCAGTTTATACTGGAGAGGCACCTTACAGGGGTGGGACACAGATACGCAGTATTTT.

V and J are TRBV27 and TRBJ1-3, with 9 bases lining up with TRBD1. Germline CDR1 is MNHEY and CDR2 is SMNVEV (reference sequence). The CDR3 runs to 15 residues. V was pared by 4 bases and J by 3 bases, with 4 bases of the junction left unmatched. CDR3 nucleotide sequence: TGTGCCAGCAGTTCGGGACAGGGAGGTGGAAACACCATATATTTT. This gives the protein CASSSGQGGGNTIYF.

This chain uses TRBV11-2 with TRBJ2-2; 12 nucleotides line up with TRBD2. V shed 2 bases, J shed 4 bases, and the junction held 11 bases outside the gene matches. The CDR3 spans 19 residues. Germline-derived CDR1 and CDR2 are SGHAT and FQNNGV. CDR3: CASSLYPSGRATGTGELFF. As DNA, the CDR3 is TGTGCCAGCAGCTTATATCCTAGCGGGAGGGCAACGGGCACCGGGGAGCTGTTTTTT.

The CDR3 region is CASSLTGTSNEKLFF. As DNA, the CDR3 is TGTGCCAGCAGTTTAACGGGGACAAGTAATGAAAAACTGTTTTTT. This sequence joins TRBV27 and TRBJ1-4; perhaps TRBD1 as D (6 bases). Germline V gene sequence: CDR1 MNHEY, CDR2 SMNVEV (reference sequence). V dropped 2 bases and J dropped 4 bases, with 11 bases sitting between them. The CDR3 loop spans 15 amino acids.

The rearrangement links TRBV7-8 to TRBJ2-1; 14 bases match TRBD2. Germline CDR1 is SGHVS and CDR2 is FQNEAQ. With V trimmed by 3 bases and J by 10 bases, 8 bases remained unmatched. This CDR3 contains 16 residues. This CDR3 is CASSFEGGLAGEEQFF. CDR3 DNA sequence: TGTGCCAGCAGCTTCGAAGGGGGACTAGCGGGAGAAGAGCAGTTCTTC.

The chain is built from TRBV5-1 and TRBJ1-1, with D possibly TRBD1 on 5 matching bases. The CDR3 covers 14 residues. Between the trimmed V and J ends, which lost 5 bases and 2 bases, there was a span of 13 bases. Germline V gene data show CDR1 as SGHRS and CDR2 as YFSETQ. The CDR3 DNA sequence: TGCGCCAGCAGGCCGGGGGGACCCAACACTGAAGCTTTCTTT. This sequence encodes CASRPGGPNTEAFF. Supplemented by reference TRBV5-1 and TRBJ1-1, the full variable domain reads KAGVTQTPRYLIKTRGQQVTLSCSPISGHRSVSWYQQTPGQGLQFLFEYFSETQRNKGNFPGRFSGRQFSNSRSEMNVSTLELGDSALYLCASRPGGPNTEAFFGQGTRLTVV.